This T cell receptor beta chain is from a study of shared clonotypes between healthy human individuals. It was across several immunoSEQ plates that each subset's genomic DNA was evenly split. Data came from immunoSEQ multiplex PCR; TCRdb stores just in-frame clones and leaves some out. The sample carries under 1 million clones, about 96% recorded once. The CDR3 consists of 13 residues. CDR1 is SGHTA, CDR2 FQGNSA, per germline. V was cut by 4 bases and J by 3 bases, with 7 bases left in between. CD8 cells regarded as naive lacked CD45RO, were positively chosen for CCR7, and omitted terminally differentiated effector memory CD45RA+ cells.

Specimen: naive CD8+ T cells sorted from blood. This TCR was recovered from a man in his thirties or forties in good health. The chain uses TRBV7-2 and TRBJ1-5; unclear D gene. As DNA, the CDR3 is TGTGCCAGCAGCTCAGGACTCAATCAGCCCCAGCATTTT. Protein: CASSSGLNQPQHF.